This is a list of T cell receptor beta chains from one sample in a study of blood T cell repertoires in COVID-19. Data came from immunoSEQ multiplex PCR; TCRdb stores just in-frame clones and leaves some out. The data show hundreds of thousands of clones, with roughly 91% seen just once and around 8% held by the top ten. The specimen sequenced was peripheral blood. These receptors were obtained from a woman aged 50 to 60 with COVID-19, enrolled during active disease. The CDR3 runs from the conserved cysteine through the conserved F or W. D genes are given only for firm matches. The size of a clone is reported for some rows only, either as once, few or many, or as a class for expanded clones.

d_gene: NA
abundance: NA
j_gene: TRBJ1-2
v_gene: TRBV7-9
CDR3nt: TGTGCCAGCGCCGGGGGGACGGACAGCCCCTATGGCTACACCTTC
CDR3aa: CASAGGTDSPYGYTF

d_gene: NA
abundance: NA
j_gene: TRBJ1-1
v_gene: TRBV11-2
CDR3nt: TGTGCCAGCAGCCTCGGCCCTCGCGGCACTGAAGCTTTCTTT
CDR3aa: CASSLGPRGTEAFF

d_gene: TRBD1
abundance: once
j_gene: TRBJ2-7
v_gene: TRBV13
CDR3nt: TGTGCCAGCGCGAGACCAGGGGGTAGCTACGAGCAGTACTTC
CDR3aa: CASARPGGSYEQYF

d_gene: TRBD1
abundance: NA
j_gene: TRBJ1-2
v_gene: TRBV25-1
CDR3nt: TGTGCCAGCAGTGACGGACAGGGGGGTGGCTACACCTTC
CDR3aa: CASSDGQGGGYTF

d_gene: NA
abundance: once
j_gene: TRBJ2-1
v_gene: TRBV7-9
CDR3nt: TGTGCCAGCAGCTTAGCTCGGGGGAATGAGCAGTTCTTC
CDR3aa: CASSLARGNEQFF

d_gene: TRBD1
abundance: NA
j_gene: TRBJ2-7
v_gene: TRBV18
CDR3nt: TGTGCCAGCTCACCTTCAGGGGGCTCCTACGAGCAGTACTTC
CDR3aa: CASSPSGGSYEQYF

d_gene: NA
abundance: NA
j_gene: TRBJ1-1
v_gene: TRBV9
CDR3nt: TGTGCCAGCAGCGTAGGCTATGGGGGGGGAGCTTTCTTT
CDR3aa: CASSVGYGGGAFF

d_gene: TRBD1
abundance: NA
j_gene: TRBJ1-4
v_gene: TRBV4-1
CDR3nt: TGCGCCAGCAGCCAGTATGGGACAGGTAGGGGAGAAAAACTGTTTTTT
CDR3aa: CASSQYGTGRGEKLFF

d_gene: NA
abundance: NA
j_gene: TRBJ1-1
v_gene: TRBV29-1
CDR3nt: TGCAGCACACCGACGGCAGGGTTCGGCACTGAAGCTTTCTTT
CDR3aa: CSTPTAGFGTEAFF

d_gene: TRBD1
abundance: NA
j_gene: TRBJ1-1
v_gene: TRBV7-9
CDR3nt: TGTGCCAGCAGCTTAGGACAGGGAGGAGGGAACACTGAAGCTTTCTTT
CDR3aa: CASSLGQGGGNTEAFF

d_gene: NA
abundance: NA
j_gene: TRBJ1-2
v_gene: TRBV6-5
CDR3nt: TGTGCCAGCTCACAGGGCGAAAGATATGGCTACACCTTC
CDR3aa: CASSQGERYGYTF

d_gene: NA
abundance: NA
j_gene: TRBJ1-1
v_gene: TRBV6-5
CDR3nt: TGTGCCAGCAGTTCCTCGGTGCGGGGAAGCGCTGAAGCTTTCTTT
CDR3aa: CASSSSVRGSAEAFF

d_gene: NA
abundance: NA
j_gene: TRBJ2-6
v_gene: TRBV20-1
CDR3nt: TGCAGTGCTAGTAAGGGGCCTGGGGCCAACGTCCTGACTTTC
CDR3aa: CSASKGPGANVLTF

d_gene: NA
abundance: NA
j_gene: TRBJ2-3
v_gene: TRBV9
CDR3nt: TGTGCCAGCAGCGTAGGGGCCGGGACTAGCACAGATACGCAGTATTTT
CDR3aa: CASSVGAGTSTDTQYF

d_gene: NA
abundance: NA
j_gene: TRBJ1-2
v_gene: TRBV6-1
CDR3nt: TGTGCCAGCAGTGAAATTGTCACGAGGGGCTACACCTTC
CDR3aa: CASSEIVTRGYTF

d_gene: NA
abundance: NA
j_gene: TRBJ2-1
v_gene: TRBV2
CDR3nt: TGTGCCAGCAGTGAAGCAACGGGGGGCCAAGGGGAGCAGTTCTTC
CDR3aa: CASSEATGGQGEQFF